This is a list of T cell receptor beta chains from one sample in a study of liver allograft versus peripheral blood T cells. TCRdb used MiXCR to reprocess the reads, holding one entry per CDR3 protein. In the table there are about 14,000 distinct CDR3 sequences, more than 20% of which are singletons. The receptors derive from a human patient who had a liver transplant. These T cells may partly come from the graft donor. CDR3s include the opening cysteine and the closing phenylalanine or tryptophan. A D gene is named only where the DNA matches it firmly. Not every row has a clone size; where given, it reads once, few, many or a size class.

len	v_gene	abundance	j_gene	d_gene	CDR3nt	CDR3aa
13	TRBV19	medium-sized	TRBJ1-1	-	TGTGCCAGCAGTATCAATCGGAACACTGAAGCTTTCTTT	CASSINRNTEAFF
13	TRBV27	medium-sized	TRBJ1-2	-	TGTGCCAGCATGAAGGTATTCAGGCTTGGCTACACCTTC	CASMKVFRLGYTF
16	TRBV19	medium-sized	TRBJ2-6	-	TGTGCCAGTAGCCTCCCGGTGAACTCTGGGGCCAACGTCCTGACTTTC	CASSLPVNSGANVLTF
16	TRBV20-1	-	TRBJ2-3	TRBD2	TGCAGTGCTAGATCGCTAGCGGGGCGAAGTAGGAATACGCAGTATTTT	CSARSLAGRSRNTQYF
17	TRBV6-2/TRBV6-3	few	TRBJ1-5	TRBD1	TGTGCCAGCAGTTATATGGCCCAAGGGGGCGCGAATCAGCCCCAGCATTTT	CASSYMAQGGANQPQHF
15	TRBV12-3/TRBV12-4	-	TRBJ1-1	-	TGTGCCAGCAGTAGCAGGGCCACAGGGAACACTGAAGCTTTCTTT	CASSSRATGNTEAFF
15	TRBV10-2	-	TRBJ2-7	TRBD1	TGCGCCAGCAGTATACGACAGGGACGGTCCTACGAGCAGTACTTC	CASSIRQGRSYEQYF
15	TRBV6-1	few	TRBJ1-2	-	TGTGCCAGCAGTGAAAGGTTGGGGGGAGGCTATGGCTACACCTTC	CASSERLGGGYGYTF
16	TRBV18	many	TRBJ1-3	-	TGTGCCAGCTCACCAGGCGGGGGCCGCTCTGGAAACACCATATATTTT	CASSPGGGRSGNTIYF
13	TRBV10-3	many	TRBJ2-7	-	TGTGCCATCAGGCCTCAACAGGGAGGCGAGCAGTACTTC	CAIRPQQGGEQYF
14	TRBV7-3	-	TRBJ2-7	-	TGTGCCAGCAGCTTAAACGGGGGCCCCTACGAGCAGTACTTC	CASSLNGGPYEQYF
14	TRBV11-2	few	TRBJ1-1	-	TGTGCCAGCAGCCCGTCACGGGTGAACACTGAAGCTTTCTTT	CASSPSRVNTEAFF
14	TRBV7-2	few	TRBJ1-2	-	TGTGCCAGCAGCTTAGGTCACGGGTTCTATGGCTACACCTTC	CASSLGHGFYGYTF
12	TRBV6-5	many	TRBJ1-2	-	TGTGCCAGCAGCCCAGCCGGGGTAGGCTACACCTTC	CASSPAGVGYTF
13	TRBV10-3	few	TRBJ1-2	-	TGTGCCATCAGCGAACCGGGGAGCGGCGGCTACACCTTC	CAISEPGSGGYTF
15	TRBV6-1	medium-sized	TRBJ1-2	-	TGTGCCAGCAGTGAAAGGGTGGTGGTTAACTATGGCTACACCTTC	CASSERVVVNYGYTF
14	TRBV7-9	medium-sized	TRBJ1-6	-	TGTGCCAGCAGCAATTGGGGGGGTTATTCACCCCTCCACTTT	CASSNWGGYSPLHF
18	TRBV7-3	many	TRBJ1-1	TRBD1	TGTGCCAGCAGCTCGGGGGTCAGGGGGCAGAAAATGAACACTGAAGCTTTCTTT	CASSSGVRGQKMNTEAFF
14	TRBV9	medium-sized	TRBJ1-2	-	TGTGCCAGCAGCGTAGGGTTGTGGGGCTATGGCTACACCTTC	CASSVGLWGYGYTF
13	TRBV28	-	TRBJ1-2	-	TGTGCCAGCAGCCCGGGACTCGAATATGGCTACACCTTC	CASSPGLEYGYTF
16	TRBV5-1	-	TRBJ2-2	TRBD1	TGCGCCAGCAGCTTAAGGACAGGAGGACACACCGGGGAGCTGTTTTTT	CASSLRTGGHTGELFF
13	TRBV18	medium-sized	TRBJ1-2	TRBD1	TGTGCCAGCTCACCGTGGACAGGGGATGGCTACACCTTC	CASSPWTGDGYTF
17	TRBV6-2/TRBV6-3	few	TRBJ1-4	-	TGTGCCAGCAGCCCCATCCCAGGGCGGGGGCGAAATGAAAAACTGTTTTTT	CASSPIPGRGRNEKLFF
14	TRBV5-6	many	TRBJ1-3	-	TGTGCCAGCAGCCTCTGGAAGGCTGGAAACACCATATATTTT	CASSLWKAGNTIYF
16	TRBV12-3/TRBV12-4	-	TRBJ1-2	-	TGTGCCAGCAGTTCCGGACCGGTGGGGGCTAACTATGGCTACACCTTC	CASSSGPVGANYGYTF
16	TRBV5-5	few	TRBJ1-2	-	TGTGCCAGCAGCTGGGCAGGGGAACGAACTTTTTATGGCTACACCTTC	CASSWAGERTFYGYTF
15	TRBV18	many	TRBJ2-3	TRBD2	TGTGCCAGCTCACGTGCCAGCGGGGTCACAGATACGCAGTATTTT	CASSRASGVTDTQYF
13	TRBV18	medium-sized	TRBJ1-2	-	TGTGCCAGCTCACCCTCAGACCGCTATGGCTACACCTTC	CASSPSDRYGYTF
15	TRBV6-6	many	TRBJ2-7	TRBD2	TGTGCCAGCAGTTACCAGTCGACTGGGGGGGGGGAGCAGTACTTC	CASSYQSTGGGEQYF
14	TRBV19	few	TRBJ2-1	TRBD1	TGTGCCAGTAGAGATTCCGGGACAGCAAATGAGCAGTTCTTC	CASRDSGTANEQFF
14	TRBV12-3/TRBV12-4	-	TRBJ1-1	TRBD1	TGTGCCAGCAGTTTAGAACAGGGGGTCACTGAAGCTTTCTTT	CASSLEQGVTEAFF
14	TRBV18	many	TRBJ1-2	-	TGTGCCAGCTCACCAGATTCAAAGTTCTATGGCTACACCTTC	CASSPDSKFYGYTF
13	TRBV20-1	-	TRBJ1-5	TRBD1	TGCAGTGCTGCCGGGACAGGGACAATGCCCCAGCATTTT	CSAAGTGTMPQHF
17	TRBV9	-	TRBJ2-3	TRBD2	TGTGCCAGCAGCGTATCCGGGACTAGCGGGGGGTCAGATACGCAGTATTTT	CASSVSGTSGGSDTQYF
13	TRBV5-4	medium-sized	TRBJ1-2	TRBD1	TGTGCCAGCAGCCCGGTGACAGGGCGAGGCTACACCTTC	CASSPVTGRGYTF
14	TRBV6-5	many	TRBJ2-7	-	TGTGCCAGCAGAACAGGGATTGGCTCCTACGAGCAGTACTTC	CASRTGIGSYEQYF